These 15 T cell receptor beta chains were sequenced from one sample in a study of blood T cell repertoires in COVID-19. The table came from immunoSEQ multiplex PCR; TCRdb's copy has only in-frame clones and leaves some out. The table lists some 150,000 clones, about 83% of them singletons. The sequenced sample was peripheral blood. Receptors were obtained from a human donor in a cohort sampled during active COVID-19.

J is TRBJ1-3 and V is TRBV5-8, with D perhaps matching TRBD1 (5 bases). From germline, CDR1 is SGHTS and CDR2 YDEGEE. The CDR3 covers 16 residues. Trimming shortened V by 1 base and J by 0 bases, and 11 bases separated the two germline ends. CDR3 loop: CASSLTGVSSGNTIYF. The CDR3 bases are TGTGCCAGCAGCTTGACGGGGGTCTCCTCTGGAAACACCATATATTTT.

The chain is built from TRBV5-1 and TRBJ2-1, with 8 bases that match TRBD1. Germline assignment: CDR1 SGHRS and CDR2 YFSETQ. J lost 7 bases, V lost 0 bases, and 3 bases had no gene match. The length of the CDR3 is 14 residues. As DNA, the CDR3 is TGCGCCAGCAGCTTGGCAAACAGGGGGAATGAGCAGTTCTTC. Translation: CASSLANRGNEQFF.

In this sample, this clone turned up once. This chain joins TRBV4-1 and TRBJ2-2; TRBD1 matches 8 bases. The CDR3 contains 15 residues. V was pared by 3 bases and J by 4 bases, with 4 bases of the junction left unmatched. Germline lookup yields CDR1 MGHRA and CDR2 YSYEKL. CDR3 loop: CASSHQGASTGELFF. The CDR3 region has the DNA TGCGCCAGCAGCCATCAGGGGGCGAGCACCGGGGAGCTGTTTTTT.

CDR3: CASSSGRPDTQYF. The CDR3 DNA sequence: TGTGCCAGTAGTAGCGGGAGGCCAGATACGCAGTATTTT. The genes are TRBV19 and TRBJ2-3; TRBD2 aligns across 8 bases. The germline gives CDR1 LNHDA, CDR2 SQIVND (reference sequence). V shed 4 bases, J shed 4 bases, and the junction held 1 base outside the gene matches. The CDR3 runs 13 residues.

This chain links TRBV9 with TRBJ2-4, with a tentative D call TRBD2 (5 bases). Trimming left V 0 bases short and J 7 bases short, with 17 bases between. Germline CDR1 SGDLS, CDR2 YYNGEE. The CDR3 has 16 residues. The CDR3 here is CASSVDASPRVNIQYF. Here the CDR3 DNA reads TGTGCCAGCAGCGTAGATGCTAGCCCGAGGGTGAACATTCAGTACTTC. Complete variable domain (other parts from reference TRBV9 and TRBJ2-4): DSGVTQTPKHLITATGQRVTLRCSPRSGDLSVYWYQQSLDQGLQFLIQYYNGEERAKGNILERFSAQQFPDLHSELNLSSLELGDSALYFCASSVDASPRVNIQYFGAGTRLSVL.

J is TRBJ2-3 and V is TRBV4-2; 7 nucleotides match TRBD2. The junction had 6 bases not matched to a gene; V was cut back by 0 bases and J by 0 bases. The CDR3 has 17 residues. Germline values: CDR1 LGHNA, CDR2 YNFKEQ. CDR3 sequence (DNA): TGTGCCAGCAGCCAAGACCCTAGCGGAGGGAGCACAGATACGCAGTATTTT. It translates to CASSQDPSGGSTDTQYF.

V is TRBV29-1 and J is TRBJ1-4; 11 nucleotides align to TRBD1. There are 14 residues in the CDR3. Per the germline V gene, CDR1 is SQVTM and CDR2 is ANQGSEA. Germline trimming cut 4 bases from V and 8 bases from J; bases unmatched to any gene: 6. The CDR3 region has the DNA TGCAGCGTTGCCTGGACAGGGGGCCCGGAAAAACTGTTTTTT. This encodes CSVAWTGGPEKLFF. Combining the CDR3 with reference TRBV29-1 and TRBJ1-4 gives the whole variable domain SAVISQKPSRDICQRGTSLTIQCQVDSQVTMMFWYRQQPGQSLTLIATANQGSEATYESGFVIDKFPISRPNLTFSTLTVSNMSPEDSSIYLCSVAWTGGPEKLFFGSGTQLSVL.

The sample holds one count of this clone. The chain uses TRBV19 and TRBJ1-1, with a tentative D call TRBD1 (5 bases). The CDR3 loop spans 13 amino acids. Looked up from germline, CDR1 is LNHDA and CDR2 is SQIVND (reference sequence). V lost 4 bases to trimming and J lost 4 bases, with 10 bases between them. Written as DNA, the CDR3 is TGTGCCAGTAGTACAGGGAAGAGCACTGAAGCTTTCTTT. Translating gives CASSTGKSTEAFF.

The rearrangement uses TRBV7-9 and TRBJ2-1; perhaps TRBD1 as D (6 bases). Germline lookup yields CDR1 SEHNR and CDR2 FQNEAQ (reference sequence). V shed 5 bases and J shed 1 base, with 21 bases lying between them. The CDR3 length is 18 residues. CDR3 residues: CASSHSRRPQGSYNEQFF. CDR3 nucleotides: TGTGCCAGCAGCCATTCCCGCAGACCCCAGGGGTCCTACAATGAGCAGTTCTTC.

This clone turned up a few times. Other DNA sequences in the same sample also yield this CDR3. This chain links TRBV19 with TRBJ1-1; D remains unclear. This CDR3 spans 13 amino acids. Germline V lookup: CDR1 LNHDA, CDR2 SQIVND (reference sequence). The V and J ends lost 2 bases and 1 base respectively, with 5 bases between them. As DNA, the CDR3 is TGTGCCAGTAGTATACGAGAGAACACTGAAGCTTTCTTT. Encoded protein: CASSIRENTEAFF.

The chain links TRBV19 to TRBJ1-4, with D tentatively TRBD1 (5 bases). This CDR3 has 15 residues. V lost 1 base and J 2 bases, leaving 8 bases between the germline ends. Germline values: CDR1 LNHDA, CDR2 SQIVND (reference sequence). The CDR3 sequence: CASSIGGTTNEKLFF. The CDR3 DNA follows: TGTGCCAGTAGTATAGGCGGGACCACTAATGAAAAACTGTTTTTT.

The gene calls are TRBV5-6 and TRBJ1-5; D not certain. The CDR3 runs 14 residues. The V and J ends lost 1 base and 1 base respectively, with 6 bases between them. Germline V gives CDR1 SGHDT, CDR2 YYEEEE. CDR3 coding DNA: TGTGCCAGCAGCTTGCGAGGGAGCAATCAGCCCCAGCATTTT. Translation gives CASSLRGSNQPQHF.

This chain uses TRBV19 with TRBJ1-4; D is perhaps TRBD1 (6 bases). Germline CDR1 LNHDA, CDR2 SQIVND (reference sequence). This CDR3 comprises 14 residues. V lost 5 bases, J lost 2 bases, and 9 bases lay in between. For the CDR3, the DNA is TGTGCCAGTAGTTACCAGGGGACTAATGAAAAACTGTTTTTT. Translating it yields CASSYQGTNEKLFF.

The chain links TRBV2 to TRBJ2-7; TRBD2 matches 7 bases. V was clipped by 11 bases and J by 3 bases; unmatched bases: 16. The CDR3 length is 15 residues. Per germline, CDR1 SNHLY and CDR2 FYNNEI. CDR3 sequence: CASQGGGSAYYEQYF. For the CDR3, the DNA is TGTGCCTCCCAAGGTGGCGGGAGTGCCTACTACGAGCAGTACTTC.

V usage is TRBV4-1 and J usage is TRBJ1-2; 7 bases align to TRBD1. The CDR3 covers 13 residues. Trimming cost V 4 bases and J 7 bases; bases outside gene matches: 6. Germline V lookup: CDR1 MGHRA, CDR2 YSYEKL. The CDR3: CASSPTGIAGYTF. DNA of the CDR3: TGCGCCAGCAGCCCGACAGGGATTGCTGGCTACACCTTC.